The source of this T cell receptor beta chain is a study of CD8 T cells in ankylosing spondylitis. General study results and limits: Within matched ankylosing spondylitis synovial fluid, disease-linked clones were reportedly significantly enriched. Prior literature has documented some motif variants in synovial fluid and blood from reactive arthritis. Peripheral blood samples showed relatively rare disease-linked clones, and these clones were CD8+. Characteristic of ankylosing spondylitis blood, it appeared, was a TCR beta motif comprising about 8 highly homologous variants.

TCR beta libraries were made by quantitative 5'-RACE with molecular barcodes. One entry per CDR3 protein results from TCRdb running MiXCR on the 5' RACE reads. The sample carries more than 250,000 distinct CDR3 sequences, 7.5% to 9% recorded once. The CDR3 extends over 16 amino acids. Germline V gene data show CDR1 as DFQATT and CDR2 as SNEGSKA (reference sequence). The germline V and J ends were trimmed by 5 bases and 4 bases, with 21 bases remaining between them. The table lists this clonotype with a few counts. Its specificity is not known. V is TRBV20-1 and J is TRBJ2-1; D tentatively fits TRBD1 or TRBD2 (5 bases each). Specimen: blood, either unsorted or a sorted T cell fraction (not recorded which). This TCR was sampled from a male donor with ankylosing spondylitis. The CDR3 DNA is TGCAGTGCTGGAAAGCGCCGAGGGGCTTGGTACAATGAGCAGTTCTTC. Its translation is CSAGKRRGAWYNEQFF.